This TCR beta chain was sequenced for a study of T cell changes during pregnancy in multiple sclerosis. The repertoire was sequenced with immunoSEQ multiplex PCR; TCRdb's copy has only in-frame clones and lacks some. This sample has about 81,000 clones, with 85% to 95% found just once. The CDR3 runs 16 residues. V gave up 0 bases and J gave up 3 bases; unmatched junction bases: 5. Germline V gene data show CDR1 as SGHAT and CDR2 as FQNNGV. J is TRBJ2-5 and V is TRBV11-2; TRBD2 aligns across 9 bases. Material: peripheral blood, obtained in the third trimester of pregnancy. This TCR derives from a female donor with multiple sclerosis, enrolled in a pregnancy study. The CDR3 region has the DNA TGTGCCAGCAGCTTAGATATAGCTAGCGGGGAAGAGACCCAGTACTTC. This codes for CASSLDIASGEETQYF.